This TCR beta chain was identified in a study of blood T cell repertoires in COVID-19. About the research overall: The United States, Italy and Spain were the sources of the acute and convalescent COVID-19 samples. From T cells, B-cell-depleted T cells, or PBMCs came the material, which was cDNA or gDNA.

Trimming removed 1 base from V and 7 bases from J, with 11 bases in between. The CDR3 covers 15 residues. Looked up from germline, CDR1 is MRHNA and CDR2 is SNTAGT. Assay: immunoSEQ multiplex PCR; the TCRdb copy retains only in-frame clones and omits some. Altogether about 200,000 clones are present, 88% being singletons, with the ten largest covering under 6.5%. The chain uses TRBV6-4 and TRBJ1-6, with no clear D. The receptor's source is a man aged 40-50 years with active or convalescent COVID-19. Sequencing was performed on peripheral blood. CDR3 DNA: TGTGCCAGCAGTGACTTCGGGGAGGGCAATTCACCCCTCCACTTT. This encodes CASSDFGEGNSPLHF.